This T cell receptor (beta chain) appears in the sequencing data of a study of T cell responses to AZD1222 COVID-19 vaccine. Findings and caveats of the study: Researchers took repertoire samples only after the peak T cell response had come.

Of note for this clone: Its antigen is not identified.

Sequencing used immunoSEQ multiplex PCR; TCRdb keeps in-frame clones, though not all of them. The sample has around 130,000 clones, approximately 91% seen once; the top ten hold 4.7%. The receptor was isolated from an adult in good health. Sequenced material: peripheral blood, taken on day 0 of AZD1222 vaccination.

The CDR3, as DNA: TGTGCCAGCAGCCAGGGATCCTCTGGGGCCAACGTCCTGACTTTC. Its translation is CASSQGSSGANVLTF. The rearrangement links TRBV3-1 (or the pseudogene TRBV3-2) to TRBJ2-6; D ambiguous. The CDR3 has 15 residues. Trimming took 3 bases from V and 0 from J, leaving 6 bases between them. CDR1 is LGHDT, CDR2 YNNKEL, per germline (reference sequence).